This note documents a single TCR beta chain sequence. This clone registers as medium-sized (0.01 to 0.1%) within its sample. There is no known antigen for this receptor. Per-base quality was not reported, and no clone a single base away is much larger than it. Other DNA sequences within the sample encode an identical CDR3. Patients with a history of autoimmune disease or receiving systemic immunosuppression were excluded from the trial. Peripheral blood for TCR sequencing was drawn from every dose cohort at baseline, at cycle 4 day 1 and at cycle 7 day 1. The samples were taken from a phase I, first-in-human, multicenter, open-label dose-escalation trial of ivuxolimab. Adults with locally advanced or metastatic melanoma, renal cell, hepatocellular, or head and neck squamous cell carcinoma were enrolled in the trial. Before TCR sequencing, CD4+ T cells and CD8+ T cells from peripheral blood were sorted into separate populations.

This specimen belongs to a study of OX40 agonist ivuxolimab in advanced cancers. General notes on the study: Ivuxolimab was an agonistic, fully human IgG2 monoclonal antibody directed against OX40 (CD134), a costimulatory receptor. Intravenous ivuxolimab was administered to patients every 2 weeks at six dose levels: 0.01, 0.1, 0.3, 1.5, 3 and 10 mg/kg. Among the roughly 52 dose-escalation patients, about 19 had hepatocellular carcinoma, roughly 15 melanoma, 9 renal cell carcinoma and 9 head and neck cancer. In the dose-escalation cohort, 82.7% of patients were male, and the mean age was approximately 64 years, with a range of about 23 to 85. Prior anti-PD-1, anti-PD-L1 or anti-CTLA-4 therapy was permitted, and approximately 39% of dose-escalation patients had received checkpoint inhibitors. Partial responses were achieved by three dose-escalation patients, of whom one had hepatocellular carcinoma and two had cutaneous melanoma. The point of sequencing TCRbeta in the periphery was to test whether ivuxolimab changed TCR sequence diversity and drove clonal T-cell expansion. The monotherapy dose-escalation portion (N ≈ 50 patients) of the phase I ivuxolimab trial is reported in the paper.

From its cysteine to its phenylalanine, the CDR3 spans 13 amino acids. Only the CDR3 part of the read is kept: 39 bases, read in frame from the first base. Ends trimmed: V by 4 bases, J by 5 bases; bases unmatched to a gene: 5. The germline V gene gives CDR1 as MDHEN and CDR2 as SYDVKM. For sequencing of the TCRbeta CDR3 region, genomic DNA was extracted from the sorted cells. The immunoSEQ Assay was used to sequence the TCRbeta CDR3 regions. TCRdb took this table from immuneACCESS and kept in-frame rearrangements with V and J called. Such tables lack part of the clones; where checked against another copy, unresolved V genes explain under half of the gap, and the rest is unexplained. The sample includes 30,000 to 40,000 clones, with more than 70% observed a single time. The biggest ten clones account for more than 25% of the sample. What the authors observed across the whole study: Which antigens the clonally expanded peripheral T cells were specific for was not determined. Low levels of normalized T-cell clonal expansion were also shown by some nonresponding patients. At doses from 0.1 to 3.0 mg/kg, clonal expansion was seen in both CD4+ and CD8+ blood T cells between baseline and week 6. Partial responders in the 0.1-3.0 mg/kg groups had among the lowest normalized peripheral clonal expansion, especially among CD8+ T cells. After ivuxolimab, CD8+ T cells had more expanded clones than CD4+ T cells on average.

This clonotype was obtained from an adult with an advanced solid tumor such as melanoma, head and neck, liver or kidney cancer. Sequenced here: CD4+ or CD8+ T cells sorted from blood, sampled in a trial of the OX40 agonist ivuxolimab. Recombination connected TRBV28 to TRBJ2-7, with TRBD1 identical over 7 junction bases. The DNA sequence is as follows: TGTGCCAGCAGTTACAGGGGAAGGGACGAGCAGTACTTC. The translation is CASSYRGRDEQYF.